The source of this T cell receptor (beta chain) is a study of blood T cell repertoires in COVID-19. Whole-study context: The cDNA or gDNA used as material had been derived from T cells, B-cell-depleted T cells, or PBMCs.

V trimming: 6 bases; J trimming: 7 bases; junction bases outside the gene matches: 6. This CDR3 has 15 amino acids. Germline V lookup: CDR1 MNHEY, CDR2 SVGEGT. Original handling: Reference gene primer amplification yielded estimated nucleated cell counts. Generated by immunoSEQ multiplex PCR, the TCRdb table keeps only in-frame clones and is missing some. Clonal size and the V and J genes are those of that table, whereas D and trimming came from the DNA. The sample carries nearly 95,000 clones, around 67% recorded once. During active infection, Seattle patients enrolled and were then monitored through disease.

This clonotype originated in a man between 70 and 80 years old with COVID-19, enrolled during active disease. The V gene is TRBV6-2 or TRBV6-3, the J gene TRBJ2-1; 13 nucleotides line up with TRBD2. Sequences were obtained from peripheral blood. For the CDR3, the DNA is TGTGCCAGCAGCTTCGGACTAGCGGGAGTGAATGAGCAGTTCTTC. This gives the protein CASSFGLAGVNEQFF.